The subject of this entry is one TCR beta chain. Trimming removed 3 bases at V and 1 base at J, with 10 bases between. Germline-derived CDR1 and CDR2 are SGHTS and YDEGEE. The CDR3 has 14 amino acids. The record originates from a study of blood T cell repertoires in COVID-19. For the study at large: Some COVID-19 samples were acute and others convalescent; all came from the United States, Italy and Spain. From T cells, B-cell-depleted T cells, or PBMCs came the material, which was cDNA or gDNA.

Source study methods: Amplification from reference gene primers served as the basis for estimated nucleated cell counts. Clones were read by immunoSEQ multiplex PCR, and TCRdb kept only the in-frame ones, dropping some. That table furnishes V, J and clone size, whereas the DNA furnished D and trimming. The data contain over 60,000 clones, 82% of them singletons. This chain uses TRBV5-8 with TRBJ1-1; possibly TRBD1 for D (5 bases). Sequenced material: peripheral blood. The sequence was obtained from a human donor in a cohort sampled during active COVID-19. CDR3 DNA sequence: TGTGCCAGCAGCTGGGGACTTACGAACACTGAAGCTTTCTTT. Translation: CASSWGLTNTEAFF.